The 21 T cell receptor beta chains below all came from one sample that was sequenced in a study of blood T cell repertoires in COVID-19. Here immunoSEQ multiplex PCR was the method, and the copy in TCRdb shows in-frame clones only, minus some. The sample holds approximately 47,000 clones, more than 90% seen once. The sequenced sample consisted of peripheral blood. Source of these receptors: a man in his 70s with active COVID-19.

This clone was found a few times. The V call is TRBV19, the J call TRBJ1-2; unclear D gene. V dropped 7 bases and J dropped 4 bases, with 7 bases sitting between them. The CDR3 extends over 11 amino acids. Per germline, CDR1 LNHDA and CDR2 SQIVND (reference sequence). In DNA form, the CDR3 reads TGTGCCAGTAAACAGAGCTATGGCTACACCTTC. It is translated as CASKQSYGYTF.

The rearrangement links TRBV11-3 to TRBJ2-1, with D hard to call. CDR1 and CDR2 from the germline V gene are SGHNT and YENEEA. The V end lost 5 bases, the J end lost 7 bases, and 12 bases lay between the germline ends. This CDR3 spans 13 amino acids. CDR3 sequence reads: CASSPGLENEQFF. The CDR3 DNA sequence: TGTGCCAGCAGCCCCGGTCTCGAGAATGAGCAGTTCTTC.

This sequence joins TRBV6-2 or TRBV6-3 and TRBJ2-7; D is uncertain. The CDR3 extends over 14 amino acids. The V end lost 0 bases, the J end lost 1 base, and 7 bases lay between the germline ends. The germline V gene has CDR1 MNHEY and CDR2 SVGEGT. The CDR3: CASSYSRISYEQYF. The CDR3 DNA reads TGTGCCAGCAGTTACTCGAGGATTTCCTACGAGCAGTACTTC.

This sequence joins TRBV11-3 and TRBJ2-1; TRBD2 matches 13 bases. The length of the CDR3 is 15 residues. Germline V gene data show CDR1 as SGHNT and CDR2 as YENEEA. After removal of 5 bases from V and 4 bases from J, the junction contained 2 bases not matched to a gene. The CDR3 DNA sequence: TGTGCCAGCAGCGAGGGACTAGCGGGGTACAATGAGCAGTTCTTC. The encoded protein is CASSEGLAGYNEQFF.

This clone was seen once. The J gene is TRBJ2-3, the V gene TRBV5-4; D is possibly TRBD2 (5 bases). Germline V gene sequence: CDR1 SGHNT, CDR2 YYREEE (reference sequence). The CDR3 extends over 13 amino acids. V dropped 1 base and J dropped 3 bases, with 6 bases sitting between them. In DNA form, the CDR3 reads TGTGCCAGCAGCTTGAGAGGGACAGATACGCAGTATTTT. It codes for CASSLRGTDTQYF.

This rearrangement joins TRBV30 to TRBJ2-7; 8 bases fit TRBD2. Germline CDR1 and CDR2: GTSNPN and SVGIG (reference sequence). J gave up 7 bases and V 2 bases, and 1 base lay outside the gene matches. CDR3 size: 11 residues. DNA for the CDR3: TGTGCCTGGAGTCGGGAGGGGGAGCAGTACTTC. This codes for CAWSREGEQYF.

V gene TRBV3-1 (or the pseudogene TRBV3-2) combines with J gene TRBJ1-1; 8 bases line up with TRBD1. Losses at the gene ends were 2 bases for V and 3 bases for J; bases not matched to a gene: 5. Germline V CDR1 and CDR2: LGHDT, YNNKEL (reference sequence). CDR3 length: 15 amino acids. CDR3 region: CASSQTGGGYTEAFF. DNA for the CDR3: TGTGCCAGCAGCCAAACAGGGGGGGGATACACTGAAGCTTTCTTT.

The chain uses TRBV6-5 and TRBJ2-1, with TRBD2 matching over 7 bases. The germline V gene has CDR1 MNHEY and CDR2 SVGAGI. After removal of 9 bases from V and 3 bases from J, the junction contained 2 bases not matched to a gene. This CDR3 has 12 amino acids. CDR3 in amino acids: CASGLDYNEQFF. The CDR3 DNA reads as TGTGCCAGTGGACTAGACTACAATGAGCAGTTCTTC.

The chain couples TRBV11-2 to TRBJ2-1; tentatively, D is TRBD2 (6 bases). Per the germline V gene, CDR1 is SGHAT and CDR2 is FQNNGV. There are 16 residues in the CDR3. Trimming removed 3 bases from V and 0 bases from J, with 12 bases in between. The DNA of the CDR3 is TGTGCCAGCAGCTTCATAGCGGCGAGCTCCTACAATGAGCAGTTCTTC. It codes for CASSFIAASSYNEQFF.

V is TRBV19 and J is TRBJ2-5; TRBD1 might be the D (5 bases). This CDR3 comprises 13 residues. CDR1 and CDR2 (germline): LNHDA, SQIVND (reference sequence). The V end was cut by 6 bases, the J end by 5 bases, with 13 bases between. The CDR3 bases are TGTGCCAGTAGCAATGTGGGGCGGGAGACCCAGTACTTC. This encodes CASSNVGRETQYF.

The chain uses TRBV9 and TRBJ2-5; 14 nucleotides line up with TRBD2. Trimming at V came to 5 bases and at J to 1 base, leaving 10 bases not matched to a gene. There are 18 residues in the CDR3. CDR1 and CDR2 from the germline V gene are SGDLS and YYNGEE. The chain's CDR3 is CASSHPSTSGRVQETQYF. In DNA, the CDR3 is TGTGCCAGCAGTCATCCCTCGACTAGCGGGAGGGTCCAAGAGACCCAGTACTTC.

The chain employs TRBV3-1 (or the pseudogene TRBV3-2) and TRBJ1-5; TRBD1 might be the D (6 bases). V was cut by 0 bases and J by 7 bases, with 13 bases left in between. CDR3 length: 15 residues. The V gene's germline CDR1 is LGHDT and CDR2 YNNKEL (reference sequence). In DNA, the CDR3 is TGTGCCAGCAGCCAAGAGAACAGGGCTCAGCAGCCCCAGCATTTT. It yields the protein CASSQENRAQQPQHF.

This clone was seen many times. CDR3: CASSPAAPDTQYF. The CDR3 coding sequence is TGTGCCAGCAGTCCCGCAGCGCCAGATACGCAGTATTTT. V usage is TRBV12-3 or TRBV12-4 and J usage is TRBJ2-3, with D hard to call. Trimming took 5 bases from V and 4 from J, leaving 10 bases between them. This CDR3 is built from 13 residues.

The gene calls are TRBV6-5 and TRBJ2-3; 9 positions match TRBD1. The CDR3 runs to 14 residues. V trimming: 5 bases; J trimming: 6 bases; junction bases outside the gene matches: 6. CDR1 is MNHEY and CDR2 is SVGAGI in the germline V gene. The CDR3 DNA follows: TGTGCCAGCAGTATGAACAGGGGGCGGGATACGCAGTATTTT. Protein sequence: CASSMNRGRDTQYF.

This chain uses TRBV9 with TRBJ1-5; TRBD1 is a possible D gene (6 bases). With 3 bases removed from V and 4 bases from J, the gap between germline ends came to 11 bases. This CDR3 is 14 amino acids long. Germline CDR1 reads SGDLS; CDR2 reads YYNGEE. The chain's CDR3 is CASSAGQYNQPQHF. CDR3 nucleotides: TGTGCCAGCAGCGCTGGACAGTATAATCAGCCCCAGCATTTT.

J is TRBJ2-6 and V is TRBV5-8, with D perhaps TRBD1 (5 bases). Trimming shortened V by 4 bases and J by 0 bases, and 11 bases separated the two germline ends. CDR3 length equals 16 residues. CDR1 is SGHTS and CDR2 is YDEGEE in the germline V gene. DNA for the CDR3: TGTGCCAGCAGCCCGGTCAGGGTCTCTGGGGCCAACGTCCTGACTTTC. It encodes CASSPVRVSGANVLTF.

Here the CDR3 DNA reads TGTGCCAGCACCCCTCAGTCCGTTGTCCCTGAAGCTTTCTTT. Protein: CASTPQSVVPEAFF. The chain links TRBV28 to TRBJ1-1; D remains ambiguous. This CDR3 spans 14 amino acids. The V gene lost 7 bases and the J gene lost 6 bases, with 18 bases spanning the gap. Germline loops: CDR1 MDHEN, CDR2 SYDVKM.

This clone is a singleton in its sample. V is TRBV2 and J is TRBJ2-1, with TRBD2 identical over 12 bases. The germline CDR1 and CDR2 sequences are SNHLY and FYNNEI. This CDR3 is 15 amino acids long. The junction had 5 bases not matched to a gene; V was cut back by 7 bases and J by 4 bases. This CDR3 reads CASTLAGGPYNEQFF. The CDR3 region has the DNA TGTGCCAGCACGCTAGCGGGAGGGCCTTACAATGAGCAGTTCTTC.

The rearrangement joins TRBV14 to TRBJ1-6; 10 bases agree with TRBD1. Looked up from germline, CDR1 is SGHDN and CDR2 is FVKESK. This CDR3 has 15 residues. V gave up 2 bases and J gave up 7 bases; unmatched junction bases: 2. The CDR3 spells CASSQRQGANSPLHF. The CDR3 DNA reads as TGTGCCAGCAGCCAACGACAGGGGGCGAATTCACCCCTCCACTTT.

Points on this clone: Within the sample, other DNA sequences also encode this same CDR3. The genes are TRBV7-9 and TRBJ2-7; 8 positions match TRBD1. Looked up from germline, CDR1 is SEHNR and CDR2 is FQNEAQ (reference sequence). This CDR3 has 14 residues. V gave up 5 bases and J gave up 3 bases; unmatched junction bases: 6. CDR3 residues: CASSSPGQDYEQYF. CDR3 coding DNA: TGTGCCAGCAGCAGCCCGGGACAGGACTACGAGCAGTACTTC.

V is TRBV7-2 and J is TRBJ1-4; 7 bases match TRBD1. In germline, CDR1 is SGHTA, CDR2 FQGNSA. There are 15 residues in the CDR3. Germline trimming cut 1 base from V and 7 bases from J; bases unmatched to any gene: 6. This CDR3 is CASSLGDSRPEKLFF. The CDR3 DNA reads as TGTGCCAGCAGCTTAGGGGACAGCCGTCCTGAAAAACTGTTTTTT.